A single sample is the source of the 17 T cell receptor beta chains below, sequenced in a study of cytomegalovirus exposure and HLA in healthy donors. Measured with immunoSEQ multiplex PCR; TCRdb has only the in-frame clones, and not every one. The sample lists about 120,000 clones; more than 75% were seen once. The sample comprised PBMCs. The receptors shown here come from a young woman in good health and CMV-seronegative.

CDR3 nucleotides: TGTGCCAGCAGTTACGGGGCCTACACTGAAGCTTTCTTT. Translating it yields CASSYGAYTEAFF. The chain has TRBV6-5 and TRBJ1-1; D is perhaps TRBD1 (5 bases). Germline V gene lookup returns CDR1 MNHEY and CDR2 SVGAGI. The CDR3 runs to 13 residues. Trimming shortened V by 2 bases and J by 3 bases, and 7 bases separated the two germline ends.

CDR3 sequence (DNA): TGTGCCAGCAGCTTGGTTTTGAGGGACACTGAAGCTTTCTTT. It codes for CASSLVLRDTEAFF. The V gene is TRBV5-6, the J gene TRBJ1-1; no definite D call. The CDR3 length is 14 residues. The V end was cut by 0 bases, the J end by 3 bases, with 9 bases between. CDR1 SGHDT and CDR2 YYEEEE come from the germline V gene.

V is TRBV7-2 and J is TRBJ2-3; D not certain. Between the trimmed V and J ends, which lost 3 bases and 0 bases, there was a span of 7 bases. Germline CDR1 SGHTA, CDR2 FQGNSA. The CDR3 runs 14 residues. CDR3 in DNA: TGTGCCAGCAGCTTGAGGCGGAGCACAGATACGCAGTATTTT. Its translation: CASSLRRSTDTQYF.

V usage is TRBV29-1 and J usage is TRBJ1-1; D is perhaps TRBD1 (5 bases). CDR3 length equals 13 residues. V lost 6 bases, J lost 4 bases, and 15 bases lay in between. Germline loops: CDR1 SQVTM, CDR2 ANQGSEA. This CDR3 is CSVVRDWGTEAFF. DNA for the CDR3: TGCAGCGTGGTCAGGGATTGGGGCACTGAAGCTTTCTTT.

The chain recombines TRBV19 with TRBJ1-5, with D perhaps matching TRBD1 (6 bases). The germline V and J ends were trimmed by 3 bases and 3 bases, with 12 bases remaining between them. Germline CDR1 reads LNHDA; CDR2 reads SQIVND (reference sequence). This CDR3 is 15 amino acids long. The CDR3 DNA follows: TGTGCCAGTAGTATGAGCAGGGGTGCCAATCAGCCCCAGCATTTT. This translates into CASSMSRGANQPQHF.

The chain carries TRBV5-1 and TRBJ1-6; D remains ambiguous. CDR3 length: 13 amino acids. Germline V lookup: CDR1 SGHRS, CDR2 YFSETQ. Trimming pared 1 base from V and 10 bases from J, leaving 9 bases between. The CDR3 loop reads CASSLQTWSPLHF. In DNA form, the CDR3 reads TGCGCCAGCAGCTTGCAGACTTGGTCACCCCTCCACTTT. Supplemented by reference TRBV5-1 and TRBJ1-6, the full variable domain reads KAGVTQTPRYLIKTRGQQVTLSCSPISGHRSVSWYQQTPGQGLQFLFEYFSETQRNKGNFPGRFSGRQFSNSRSEMNVSTLELGDSALYLCASSLQTWSPLHFGNGTRLTVT.

This chain uses TRBV6-6 with TRBJ2-7; 7 nucleotides line up with TRBD1. Germline CDR1 is MNHNY and CDR2 is SVGAGI (reference sequence). This CDR3 has 15 amino acids. Losses at the gene ends were 6 bases for V and 7 bases for J; bases not matched to a gene: 15. The CDR3 nucleotides are TGTGCCAGCAGGCCTAGGGGGCTCCCCTCGGGGGAGCAGTACTTC. It specifies CASRPRGLPSGEQYF.

The gene calls are TRBV25-1 and TRBJ1-1; D is undetermined. The CDR3 spans 14 residues. V gave up 4 bases and J gave up 4 bases, with 13 bases separating them. CDR1 is MGHDK and CDR2 is SYGVNS in the germline V gene. CDR3 in DNA: TGTGCCAGCAGTGGACGCGGATCTATCACTGAAGCTTTCTTT. Residues: CASSGRGSITEAFF.

This CDR3 is CAISDARVGQETQYF. The CDR3 region has the DNA TGTGCCATCAGTGATGCCCGGGTGGGCCAAGAGACCCAGTACTTC. This rearrangement joins TRBV10-3 to TRBJ2-5; D call uncertain. The V gene lost 3 bases and the J gene lost 1 base, with 12 bases spanning the gap. CDR3 length: 15 amino acids. Germline values: CDR1 ENHRY, CDR2 SYGVKD.

This clone occurred once. The J gene is TRBJ1-4, the V gene TRBV6-5; 11 nucleotides match TRBD1. CDR3 length: 14 amino acids. With 5 bases clipped from V and 7 bases from J, the junction kept 3 bases outside the gene matches. Germline V gene lookup returns CDR1 MNHEY and CDR2 SVGAGI. CDR3 DNA sequence: TGTGCCAGCAGTGCGGGACAGGGGGGTGAAAAACTGTTTTTT. Its protein is CASSAGQGGEKLFF.

The sample holds one count of this clone. The V call is TRBV12-1, the J call TRBJ1-1; the DNA was not used to check the table's D call, TRBD1. TRBV12-1 is classified as a pseudogene. The CDR3 runs 16 residues. CDR3 amino acids: CASSLGPGQGNTEAFF. CDR3 bases: TGTGCCAGCAGCTTGGGTCCGGGACAGGGGAACACTGAAGCTTTCTTT.

V and J are TRBV10-1 and TRBJ2-3; TRBD2 aligns across 8 bases. The CDR3 runs to 14 residues. Per germline, CDR1 WNHNN and CDR2 SYGVQD (reference sequence). With V trimmed by 3 bases and J by 5 bases, 4 bases remained unmatched. The DNA for the CDR3 is TGCGCCAGCAGTGAAACGGGGGGGGAAGATACGCAGTATTTT. As protein: CASSETGGEDTQYF.

The rearrangement links TRBV14 to TRBJ1-2, with 8 positions matching TRBD1. Looked up from germline, CDR1 is SGHDN and CDR2 is FVKESK. After removal of 1 base from V and 5 bases from J, the junction contained 3 bases not matched to a gene. This CDR3 has 14 residues. The CDR3 nucleotides are TGTGCCAGCAGCCAAGTACAGGGGGTTTATGGCTACACCTTC. It yields the protein CASSQVQGVYGYTF.

This chain links TRBV14 with TRBJ2-7, with no clear D. CDR1 and CDR2 from the germline V gene are SGHDN and FVKESK. Trimming stripped 1 base from V and 4 bases from J, with 8 bases between. The CDR3 covers 13 residues. This chain's CDR3 is CASSQALRYEQYF. In DNA, the CDR3 is TGTGCCAGCAGCCAAGCCTTGCGGTACGAGCAGTACTTC.

V usage is TRBV28 and J usage is TRBJ2-1; D remains unclear. V was trimmed by 2 bases and J by 3 bases, leaving 5 bases between them. There are 13 residues in the CDR3. CDR1 is MDHEN and CDR2 is SYDVKM in the germline V gene. The CDR3 coding sequence is TGTGCCAGCAGTTTAACAGACTACAATGAGCAGTTCTTC. This codes for CASSLTDYNEQFF.

In the case of this clone: A much larger clone lies one base from this, so it may be a read error. V is TRBV9 and J is TRBJ1-2; TRBD1 matches 8 bases. The CDR3 totals 13 residues. Germline V gene lookup returns CDR1 SGDLS and CDR2 YYNGEE. Unmatched junction bases numbered 0, after V lost 1 base and J lost 4 bases. The CDR3 loop is CASSVQGAYGYTF. CDR3 DNA sequence: TGTGCCAGCAGCGTACAGGGGGCCTATGGCTACACCTTC.

V usage is TRBV7-2 and J usage is TRBJ2-5, with 11 bases fitting TRBD2. Germline V gene sequence: CDR1 SGHTA, CDR2 FQGNSA. The trim removed 6 bases at V and 5 bases at J, leaving 8 bases unmatched. CDR3 length: 15 amino acids. The CDR3, as DNA: TGTGCCAGCAGTTACCGACTAGCGGGGAGGGAGACCCAGTACTTC. This sequence encodes CASSYRLAGRETQYF.